This TCR beta chain was observed in a study of identical twins. A few counts support this clonotype. TCRdb fed the 5' RACE reads into MiXCR, producing one record per CDR3 protein. The sample includes roughly 350,000 distinct CDR3 sequences, roughly an eighth of them seen just once. The CDR3 length is 12 residues. The V end was cut by 10 bases, the J end by 6 bases, with 16 bases between. The germline V gene has CDR1 SEHNR and CDR2 FQNEAQ (reference sequence). This same sample was also taken into another study, of yellow fever vaccine responses in identical twins.

The sample was CD8+ T cells sorted from blood. The chain combines TRBV7-9 with TRBJ2-7; tentatively, D is TRBD2 (7 bases). The sequence derives from a woman younger than 30 in good health. This CDR3 is CAKAERGGEQYV. DNA for the CDR3: TGTGCCAAAGCAGAGAGGGGGGGCGAGCAGTACGTC.